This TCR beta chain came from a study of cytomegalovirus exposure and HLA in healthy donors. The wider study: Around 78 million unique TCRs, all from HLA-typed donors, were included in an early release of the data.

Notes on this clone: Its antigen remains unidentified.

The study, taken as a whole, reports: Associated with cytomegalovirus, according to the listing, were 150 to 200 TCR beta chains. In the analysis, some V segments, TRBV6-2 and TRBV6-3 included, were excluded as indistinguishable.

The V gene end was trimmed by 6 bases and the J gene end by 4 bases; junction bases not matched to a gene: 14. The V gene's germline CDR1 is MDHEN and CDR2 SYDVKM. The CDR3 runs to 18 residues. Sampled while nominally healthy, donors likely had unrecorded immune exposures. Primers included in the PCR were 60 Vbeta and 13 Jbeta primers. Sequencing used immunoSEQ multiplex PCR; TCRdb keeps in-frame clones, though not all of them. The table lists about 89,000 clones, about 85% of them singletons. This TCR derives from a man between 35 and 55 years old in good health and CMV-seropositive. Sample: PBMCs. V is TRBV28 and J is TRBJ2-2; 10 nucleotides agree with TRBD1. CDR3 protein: CASRDLLGDRGSTGELFF. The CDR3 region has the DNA TGTGCCAGCAGGGACCTTCTGGGGGACAGGGGTAGCACCGGGGAGCTGTTTTTT.